A single sample gave rise to the 16 T cell receptor beta chains below, sequenced in a study of CD8+CD57+ T cells in acquired aplastic anemia. TCR beta VDJ and CDR3 profiling used genomic DNA as template. TCRdb passed the reads through MiXCR, listing each CDR3 protein once. Among 260,000 or so distinct CDR3 sequences listed, 45% to 50% were seen once. Patients selected for sequencing had displayed CD8+CD57+ cell expansion by flow cytometry. Sequenced sample: sorted CD4+, CD8+, or CD8+CD57+ T cells (not recorded which) from PBMCs. The source of these receptors is a human donor with aplastic anemia.

This clonotype showed up many times. The chain combines TRBV9 with TRBJ2-4; D is unresolved. V was shortened by 2 bases and J by 0 bases, with 9 bases between the two germline ends. CDR1 and CDR2 (germline): SGDLS, YYNGEE. CDR3 length equals 15 residues. The CDR3 sequence: CASSVTPEAKNIQYF. CDR3 in DNA: TGTGCCAGCAGCGTGACTCCTGAAGCCAAAAACATTCAGTACTTC. The full variable domain, its missing parts supplied by reference TRBV9 and TRBJ2-4, is DSGVTQTPKHLITATGQRVTLRCSPRSGDLSVYWYQQSLDQGLQFLIQYYNGEERAKGNILERFSAQQFPDLHSELNLSSLELGDSALYFCASSVTPEAKNIQYFGAGTRLSVL.

This clonotype was picked up many times. The chain employs TRBV7-9 and TRBJ1-1; 8 positions match TRBD1. J was trimmed by 6 bases and V by 5 bases; bases with no gene match: 5. CDR3 length: 13 residues. Germline V gene lookup returns CDR1 SEHNR and CDR2 FQNEAQ (reference sequence). The CDR3 here is CASSLDREPEAFF. CDR3 nucleotides: TGTGCCAGCAGCCTGGACAGGGAGCCTGAAGCTTTCTTT.

This chain joins TRBV7-2 and TRBJ2-7; tentative D call: TRBD1 (5 bases). CDR1 and CDR2 (germline): SGHTA, FQGNSA. The V end was cut by 5 bases, the J end by 5 bases, with 16 bases between. The CDR3 is made up of 14 amino acids. The CDR3 spells CASSQQGRLHEQYF. Here the CDR3 DNA reads TGTGCCAGCAGCCAGCAGGGAAGACTTCACGAGCAGTACTTC. The full variable domain, rest sourced from reference TRBV7-2 and TRBJ2-7, is GAGVSQSPSNKVTEKGKDVELRCDPISGHTALYWYRQSLGQGLEFLIYFQGNSAPDKSGLPSDRFSAERTGGSVSTLTIQRTQQEDSAVYLCASSQQGRLHEQYFGPGTRLTVT.

The V call is TRBV29-1, the J call TRBJ1-2; D unclear. Trimming shortened V by 0 bases and J by 7 bases, and 18 bases separated the two germline ends. Germline loops: CDR1 SQVTM, CDR2 ANQGSEA. This CDR3 spans 15 amino acids. This CDR3 reads CSVEDDKGGISGYTF. In DNA, the CDR3 is TGCAGCGTTGAAGATGATAAGGGAGGCATAAGTGGCTACACCTTC.

This clonotype has a count of ten or more. The rearrangement links TRBV12-5 to TRBJ1-2; a possible D gene is TRBD1 (6 bases). Trimming removed 7 bases from V and 4 bases from J, with 13 bases in between. Germline values: CDR1 LGHNT, CDR2 FRNRAP. This CDR3 has 13 residues. CDR3 nucleotide sequence: TGTGCTAGTGACCACGGGACACGCTATGGCTACACCTTC. The encoded protein is CASDHGTRYGYTF.

The chain combines TRBV28 with TRBJ1-5, with D possibly TRBD1 on 5 matching bases. Germline CDR1 MDHEN, CDR2 SYDVKM. V was trimmed by 6 bases and J by 3 bases, leaving 18 bases between them. The CDR3 is 16 residues long. Here the CDR3 reads CASRPLGVGTNQPQHF. CDR3 in DNA: TGTGCCAGCAGACCCCTAGGGGTAGGGACCAATCAGCCCCAGCATTTT.

This clonotype came up many times. This sequence joins TRBV7-9 and TRBJ1-1; TRBD1 aligns across 8 bases. Looked up from germline, CDR1 is SEHNR and CDR2 is FQNEAQ (reference sequence). The CDR3 sequence is 17 residues long. Trimming cost V 7 bases and J 3 bases; bases outside gene matches: 16. The CDR3 is CASMEKRTGWVYTEAFF. The CDR3 region has the DNA TGTGCCAGCATGGAAAAGAGGACAGGGTGGGTGTACACTGAAGCTTTCTTT.

This clonotype was detected only a few times. J is TRBJ1-1 and V is TRBV4-3; perhaps TRBD1 as D (5 bases). The germline CDR1 and CDR2 sequences are LGHNA and YSLEER. V lost 7 bases and J 8 bases, leaving 20 bases between the germline ends. The CDR3 totals 14 residues. The CDR3: CASTRGGEADEAFF. As DNA, the CDR3 is TGCGCCAGCACCCGGGGGGGGGAGGCGGACGAAGCTTTCTTT.

The V gene is TRBV7-6, the J gene TRBJ2-5; possible D gene TRBD1, 5 bases. The CDR3 runs to 18 residues. V lost 5 bases and J 3 bases, leaving 25 bases between the germline ends. Per the germline V gene, CDR1 is SGHVS and CDR2 is FNYEAQ. Written as DNA, the CDR3 is TGTGCCAGCAGCGCATGGCCACAGGACACAAAATACAAAGAGACCCAGTACTTC. Amino acids: CASSAWPQDTKYKETQYF.

This clonotype was counted many times. This chain uses TRBV25-1 with TRBJ1-1; 7 bases match TRBD1. Germline lookup yields CDR1 MGHDK and CDR2 SYGVNS. Trimming took 2 bases from V and 11 from J; bases not matched to a gene: 5. The CDR3 runs 12 residues. CDR3 amino acids: CASSEQGVRAFF. CDR3 bases: TGTGCCAGCAGTGAACAGGGGGTGAGGGCTTTCTTT.

In this sample, this clonotype turned up a few times. This chain joins TRBV6-2 or TRBV6-3 and TRBJ2-7; D is perhaps TRBD2 (6 bases). This CDR3 has 15 amino acids. V lost 0 bases and J lost 7, with 16 bases in between. Germline-derived CDR1 and CDR2 are MNHEY and SVGEGT. In DNA form, the CDR3 reads TGTGCCAGCAGTTACTCGCCGGGTCAGGCGGGGGAGCAGTACTTC. This codes for CASSYSPGQAGEQYF.

Regarding this clonotype: The CDR3 end shows no conserved phenylalanine or tryptophan, and so a read error is likely. The gene calls are TRBV6-2 or TRBV6-3 and TRBJ1-5, with 7 bases aligning to TRBD1. CDR1 MNHEY and CDR2 SVGEGT come from the germline V gene. This CDR3 contains 15 residues. The CDR3 here is CAISYDRDRNQPQHL. CDR3 bases: TGTGCCATCAGTTACGACAGGGACCGCAATCAGCCCCAGCATCTT.

This clonotype was counted at least ten times. The V and J genes are TRBV2 and TRBJ2-7; D gene unclear. V dropped 10 bases and J dropped 4 bases, with 17 bases sitting between them. This CDR3 has 13 residues. CDR1 SNHLY and CDR2 FYNNEI come from the germline V gene. This CDR3 reads CATQVTRSYEQYF. CDR3 in DNA: TGTGCCACCCAGGTTACGAGATCTTACGAGCAGTACTTC.

The chain has TRBV19 and TRBJ2-1; no firm D call. CDR3 length: 13 amino acids. Trimming removed 7 bases from V and 4 bases from J, with 11 bases in between. Germline V gene sequence: CDR1 LNHDA, CDR2 SQIVND (reference sequence). The CDR3 DNA reads TGTGCCAGTATGGGTCGTTCGTACAATGAGCAGTTCTTC. Protein sequence: CASMGRSYNEQFF. Full variable domain (outside the CDR3, taken from reference TRBV19 and TRBJ2-1): DGGITQSPKYLFRKEGQNVTLSCEQNLNHDAMYWYRQDPGQGLRLIYYSQIVNDFQKGDIAEGYSVSREKKESFPLTVTSAQKNPTAFYLCASMGRSYNEQFFGPGTRLTVL.

The chain is built from TRBV6-1 and TRBJ1-5; D might be TRBD1 (5 bases). V lost 3 bases to trimming and J lost 2 bases, with 14 bases between them. The germline V gene has CDR1 MNHNS and CDR2 SASEGT. This CDR3 has 16 residues. In DNA, the CDR3 is TGTGCCAGCAGTGAGGGGGAAGGTTTGGGCAATCAGCCCCAGCATTTT. Amino acid sequence: CASSEGEGLGNQPQHF.

This chain uses TRBV11-2 with TRBJ2-1; TRBD2 matches 13 bases. CDR1 and CDR2 (germline): SGHAT, FQNNGV. CDR3 length equals 17 residues. V was clipped by 5 bases and J by 2 bases; unmatched bases: 6. CDR3 sequence reads: CASSGGLAGAPYNEQFF. Here the CDR3 DNA reads TGTGCCAGCAGCGGAGGACTAGCGGGAGCCCCCTACAATGAGCAGTTCTTC. Looking up the rest from reference TRBV11-2 and TRBJ2-1 gives the full variable domain: EAGVAQSPRYKIIEKRQSVAFWCNPISGHATLYWYQQILGQGPKLLIQFQNNGVVDDSQLPKDRFSAERLKGVDSTLKIQPAKLEDSAVYLCASSGGLAGAPYNEQFFGPGTRLTVL.